The clone carrying this T cell receptor beta chain occurred many times. Antigen: not known. This entry is derived from a study of Graves' ophthalmopathy and Graves' hyperthyroidism. Study-level results: Ophthalmopathy cases were distinguished from stable hyperthyroidism by a 13-signature model, reaching around 88% sensitivity and roughly 81% specificity.

If patients had other autoimmune diseases, uncontrolled infections, pregnancy or lactation, they were excluded. The CDR3 runs to 15 residues. Per the germline V gene, CDR1 is SEHNR and CDR2 is FQNEAQ (reference sequence). V lost 1 base to trimming and J lost 2 bases, with 12 bases between them. As the template, RNA transcripts were used to amplify TCR beta CDR3 regions. A first-round RT-PCR used HTBI primers, followed by a second-round multiplex PCR. TCRdb ran MiXCR on the multiplex PCR reads and lists one entry per CDR3 protein. The table has about 740,000 distinct CDR3 sequences, approximately 40% seen once.

The specimen was peripheral blood. The chain links TRBV7-9 to TRBJ2-7; D not certain. The receptor comes from an adult man with Graves' ophthalmopathy. The CDR3 bases are TGTGCCAGCAGCTTAGACGGGCTCATCGCCTACGAGCAGTACTTC. Protein sequence: CASSLDGLIAYEQYF.